This TCR beta chain was documented in a study of T cell responses to AZD1222 COVID-19 vaccine. Whole-study results and caveats: Seropositivity was recorded at baseline in only six AZD1222 recipients. Donors skewed white British and female; clonal diversity was possibly underestimated. Two doses of AZD1222 preceded a rise in Spike-specific TCR breadth and depth. Epitopes outside B.1.351 and B.1.1.7 mutated regions reportedly drew nearly half of spike TCRs.

About this clone itself: Antigen specificity is unknown. In the same sample, other DNA sequences code for this CDR3.

This CDR3 is 11 amino acids long. V lost 5 bases, J lost 3 bases, and 5 bases lay in between. The protocol was immunoSEQ multiplex PCR, while the TCRdb copy is restricted to in-frame clones and leaves out a portion. The repertoire includes more than 100,000 clones, about 90% of them detected once, and 1.3% to 1.5% sits in the top ten. The chain uses TRBV12-3 or TRBV12-4 and TRBJ2-7; D is uncertain. The sequenced sample was peripheral blood, obtained on day 0 of AZD1222 vaccination. The clonotype comes from an adult in good health. The CDR3 here is CASSPSYEQYF. CDR3 nucleotides: TGTGCCAGCAGTCCCAGCTACGAGCAGTACTTC.